The sample holds one count of the clone carrying this T cell receptor beta chain. These data belong to a study of control samples from healthy donors and cancer patients. Sequenced by immunoSEQ multiplex PCR; TCRdb stores in-frame clones only, minus some. The sample has around 140,000 clones, roughly 93% seen once. This receptor was obtained from a man between 18 and 35 years old in good health. Sample: blood.

The DNA for the CDR3 is TGTGCCAGCAGCCCAGCAACAGGGGGCGGATGGTACGAGCAGTACTTC. It specifies CASSPATGGGWYEQYF. The genes are TRBV7-6 and TRBJ2-7, with 9 bases fitting TRBD1. The CDR3 is 16 amino acids. Germline trimming cut 5 bases from V and 4 bases from J; bases unmatched to any gene: 12. CDR1 is SGHVS and CDR2 is FNYEAQ in the germline V gene.